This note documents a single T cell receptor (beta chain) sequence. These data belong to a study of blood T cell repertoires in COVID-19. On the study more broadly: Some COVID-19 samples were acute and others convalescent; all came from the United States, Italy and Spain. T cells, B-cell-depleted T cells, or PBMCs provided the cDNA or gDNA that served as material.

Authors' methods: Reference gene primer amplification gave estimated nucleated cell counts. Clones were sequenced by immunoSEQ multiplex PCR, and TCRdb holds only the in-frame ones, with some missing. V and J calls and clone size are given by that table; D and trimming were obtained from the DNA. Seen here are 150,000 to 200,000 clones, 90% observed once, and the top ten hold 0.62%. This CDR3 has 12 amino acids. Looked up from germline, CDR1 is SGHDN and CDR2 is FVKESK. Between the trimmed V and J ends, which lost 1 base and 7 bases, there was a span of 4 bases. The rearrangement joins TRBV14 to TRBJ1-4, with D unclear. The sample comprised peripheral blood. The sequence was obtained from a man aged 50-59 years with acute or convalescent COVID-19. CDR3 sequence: CASSQGGEKLFF. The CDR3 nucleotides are TGTGCCAGCAGCCAAGGAGGTGAAAAACTGTTTTTT.